This record covers a single T cell receptor (beta chain). There are a few counts of this clonotype. It lacks a known antigen. There are no base qualities to consult, and no much larger clone falls within one base. First-strand cDNA was synthesized with Superscript III and a set of TRAV- and TRBV-specific primers, covering both TCRalpha and TCRbeta chains. TCRs were amplified with Phusion for 20 to 25 PCR cycles, with a constant-region primer paired with the adapter attached to the V primers. The isolated mRNA was amplified using the MessageAmp II aRNA Amplification Kit, with in vitro transcription performed for about 15 hours at 37 degrees C. mRNA for TCR sequencing was isolated with the Dynabeads mRNA DIRECT Purification Kit. Indexed Illumina adapters were added in a second Phusion PCR of around 25 cycles, after which AMPure XP beads were used to purify the products. Deep sequencing of TCRalpha and TCRbeta libraries was performed on an Illumina MiniSeq instrument. The paper's processing steps were these. Custom Perl scripts were used to pool TCR sequences that encoded the same protein, to remove out-of-frame sequences, and to calculate the abundance of each clonotype. TCR sequences supported by only a single read were excluded from analysis. Shannon entropy, Gini index, clonality, richness, and the frequency of TCRs shared between repertoires were included as repertoire metrics. Using fastp at Q25 and MiXCR, TCRdb reprocessed the public reads and kept productive beta chains. Rows with a matching CDR3 protein are joined into one entry that keeps the most common DNA and genes. The V and J calls reflect TCRdb's pipeline rather than the authors' work. This sample has tens of thousands of distinct CDR3 sequences in its table, and 9% to 9.5% of those were observed once. Roughly 1% of the sample is held by the ten biggest clonotypes.

V gives up 3 bases and J gives up 1 base, and the segment between their germline ends measures 9 bases. Looking up the germline V gene yields CDR1 SGHTA and CDR2 FQGNSA. The CDR3 spans 14 residues, from the cysteine through the phenylalanine. CDR3 DNA is the only sequence kept; it has 42 bases, read in frame from the first base. These data originate in a study of low-dose radiotherapy and immunotherapy resistance in tumors (dated by TCRdb to between 2020 and 2023). About the investigation overall: In Cohort 1, 0.5 Gy per fraction was delivered every 2 weeks, and a total PTV dose of 6.5 Gy was prescribed. Patients in Cohort 2 were given 1 Gy per fraction every two weeks, for a total of 13 Gy across 26 weeks. Nivolumab was administered intravenously as a 240 mg flat dose every two weeks, and ipilimumab was administered intravenously at 1 mg/kg every six weeks. Cyclophosphamide 200 mg/m2 was administered intravenously every two weeks, one day before each radiation and immunotherapy administration. Starting on cycle 1 day 1, patients took 300 mg of aspirin by mouth once a day for four cycles. The trial did not randomize participants into treatment groups. The translational analysis covered eight patients: three from the first dose cohort and the first five from the second dose cohort.

The meaning of the sample's time point label: before trial treatment. Donors were enrolled in RACIN, a single-arm phase I dose-escalation trial combining nivolumab, ipilimumab, aspirin, low-dose cyclophosphamide and low-dose radiotherapy. Eligible patients had advanced, TIL-negative solid tumors. This sequence uses TRBV7-2 and TRBJ1-1; confidence is insufficient to name the D gene. Specimen: PBMCs, collected before treatment. The TCR was taken from a male donor with prostate cancer. CDR3 sequence: CASSFGFPNTEAFF. The DNA sequence is given as TGTGCCAGCAGCTTTGGTTTCCCGAACACTGAAGCTTTCTTT.